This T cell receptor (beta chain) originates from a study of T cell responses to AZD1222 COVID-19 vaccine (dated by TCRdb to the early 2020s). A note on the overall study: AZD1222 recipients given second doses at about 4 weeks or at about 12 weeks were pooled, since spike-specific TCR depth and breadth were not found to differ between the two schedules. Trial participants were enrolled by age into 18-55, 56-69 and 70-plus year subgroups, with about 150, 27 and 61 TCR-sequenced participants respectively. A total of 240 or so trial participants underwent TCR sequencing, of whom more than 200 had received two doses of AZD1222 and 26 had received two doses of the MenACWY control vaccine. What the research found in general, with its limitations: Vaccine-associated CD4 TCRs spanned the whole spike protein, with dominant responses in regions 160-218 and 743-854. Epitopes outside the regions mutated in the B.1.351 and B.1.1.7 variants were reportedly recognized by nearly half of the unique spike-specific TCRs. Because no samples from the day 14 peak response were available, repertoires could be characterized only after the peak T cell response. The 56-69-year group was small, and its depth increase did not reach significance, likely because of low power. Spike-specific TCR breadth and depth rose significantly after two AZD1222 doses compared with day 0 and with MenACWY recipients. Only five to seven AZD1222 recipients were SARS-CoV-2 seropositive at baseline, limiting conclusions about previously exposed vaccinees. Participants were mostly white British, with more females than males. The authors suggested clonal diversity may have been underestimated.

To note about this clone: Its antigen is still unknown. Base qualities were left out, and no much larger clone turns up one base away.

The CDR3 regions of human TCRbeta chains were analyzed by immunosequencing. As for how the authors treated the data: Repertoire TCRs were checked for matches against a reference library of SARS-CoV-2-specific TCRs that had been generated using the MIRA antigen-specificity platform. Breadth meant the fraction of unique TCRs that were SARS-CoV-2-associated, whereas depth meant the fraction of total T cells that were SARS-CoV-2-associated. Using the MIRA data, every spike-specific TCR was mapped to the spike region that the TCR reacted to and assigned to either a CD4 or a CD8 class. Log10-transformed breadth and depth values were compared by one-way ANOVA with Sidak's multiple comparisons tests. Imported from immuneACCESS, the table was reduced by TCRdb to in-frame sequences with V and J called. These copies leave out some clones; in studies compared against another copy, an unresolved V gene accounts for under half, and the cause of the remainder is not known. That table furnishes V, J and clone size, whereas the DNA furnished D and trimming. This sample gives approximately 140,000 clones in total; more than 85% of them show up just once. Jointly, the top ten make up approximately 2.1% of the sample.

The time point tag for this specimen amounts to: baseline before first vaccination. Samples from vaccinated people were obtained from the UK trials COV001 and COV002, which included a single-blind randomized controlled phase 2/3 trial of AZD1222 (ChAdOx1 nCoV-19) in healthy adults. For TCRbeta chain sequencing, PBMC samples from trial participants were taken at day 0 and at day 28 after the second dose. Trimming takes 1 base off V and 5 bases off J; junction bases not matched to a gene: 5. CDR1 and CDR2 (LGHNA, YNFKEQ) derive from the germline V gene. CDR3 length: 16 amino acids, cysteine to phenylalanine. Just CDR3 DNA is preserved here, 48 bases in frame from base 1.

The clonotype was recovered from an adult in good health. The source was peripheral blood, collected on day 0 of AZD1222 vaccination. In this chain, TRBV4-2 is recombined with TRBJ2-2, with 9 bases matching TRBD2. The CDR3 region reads CASSQGSSGVTGELFF. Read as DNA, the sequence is TGTGCCAGCAGCCAAGGGTCTAGCGGGGTTACCGGGGAGCTGTTTTTT.